This is a list of T cell receptor beta chains from one sample in a study of monozygotic twins with cystic fibrosis. Sequencing was performed with immunoSEQ multiplex PCR; in TCRdb, only in-frame clones are kept and a portion is missing. The data contain roughly 20,000 clones, 95% to 97% of them seen just once; the ten biggest clones take up 1.5% to 2%. Material for sequencing was blood. The receptors shown here come from a woman aged 25 to 39 with cystic fibrosis. Each CDR3 is given with its conserved first and last residue.

V: TRBV9; CDR3: CASSVADIPLNTEAFF
V: TRBV19; CDR3: CASSIAPYEQYF
V: TRBV5-1; CDR3: CASSLGAGNTEAFF
V: TRBV10-2; CDR3: CASRTRDRGGTDTQYF
V: TRBV5-1; CDR3: CASTTDGLAGRLRGYEQYF
V: TRBV4-1; CDR3: CASSQGVGQLDTEAFF
V: TRBV9; CDR3: CASSAYGGATDEQFF
V: TRBV10-3; CDR3: CPFPRGNTGELFF
V: TRBV16; CDR3: CASSSQAAAEAFF
V: TRBV7-9; CDR3: CASSLGNTANTEAFF
V: TRBV5-1; CDR3: CASSLGGQSQGETQYF
V: TRBV5-6; CDR3: CASSLGRQGYSMNTEAFF
V: TRBV5-1; CDR3: CASSPGWGEAFF
V: TRBV29-1; CDR3: CSVWTGGYGYTF
V: TRBV7-6; CDR3: CASSSASGSYEQYF
V: TRBV10-1; CDR3: CASSESSGSGTEAFF
V: TRBV18; CDR3: CASSPFSTGLGETQYF
V: TRBV4-3; CDR3: CASSQSARSTGELFF
V: TRBV11-3; CDR3: CASSLRSSDADTQYF
V: TRBV4-1; CDR3: CASSPGTVSYEQYF
V: TRBV5-6; CDR3: CASSLAQQGYNSPLHF
V: TRBV6-1; CDR3: CASPDGTRGTQYF
V: TRBV28; CDR3: CASSLSTGVPGELFF
V: TRBV5-1; CDR3: CASSPDTNYGYTF
V: TRBV15; CDR3: CATSRENREKLFF
V: TRBV30; CDR3: CAWSVATGNYGYTF
V: TRBV4-1; CDR3: CASSQGVVRQPQHF
V: TRBV6-1; CDR3: CASSATGTDTQYF
V: TRBV4-1; CDR3: CASSQILQGLNTEAFF
V: TRBV7-8; CDR3: CASSLRENTEAFF
V: TRBV4-1; CDR3: CASSQVQTKSYNEQFF
V: TRBV4-1; CDR3: CASSQDLAGGTDTQYF
V: TRBV19; CDR3: CASSIDLRLAGADEQYF
V: TRBV5-1; CDR3: CASSFGTGGYEQYF
V: TRBV6-4; CDR3: CASSEAGTGELFF